These 11 T cell receptor beta chains were all obtained from the same sample, sequenced in a study of shared clonotypes between healthy human individuals (dated by TCRdb to 2019 to 2021). Receptors were amplified or captured by the immunoSEQ multiplex PCR assay. TCRdb took over this immuneACCESS table, retaining in-frame rearrangements with V and J assigned. Such tables are incomplete; in checked studies, under half of the missing clones stem from an unresolved V gene, and the remainder is unexplained. A total of 2 million to 3 million clones appear in this sample, 93% of them only once. The ten biggest clones cover 0.36% of the sample. Specimen: naive CD4+ T cells from PBMCs. Per the publication, the cell subset or site label means: CD45RA+ positively selected. The receptors originated from a young man in good health. Some clones in this sample may be carry-over from other donors' samples.

The chain employs TRBV5-4 and TRBJ1-3, with a tentative D call TRBD1 (5 bases). This CDR3 is built from 15 residues. V gave up 9 bases and J gave up 1 base, with 17 bases separating them. Germline values: CDR1 SGHNT, CDR2 YYREEE (reference sequence). CDR3 DNA: TGTGCCACCCCGGGGCCTAGGCTGTCTGGAAACACCATATATTTT. Translation gives CATPGPRLSGNTIYF.

The chain has TRBV6-6 and TRBJ2-1; no definite D call. This CDR3 is built from 14 residues. Looked up from germline, CDR1 is MNHNY and CDR2 is SVGAGI (reference sequence). V was clipped by 5 bases and J by 5 bases, with 13 bases between them. This CDR3 reads CASSKELGNNEQFF. The CDR3 region has the DNA TGTGCCAGCAGTAAAGAGCTAGGGAACAATGAGCAGTTCTTC.

The CDR3 sequence: CASSNGNRGDTEAFF. The CDR3 DNA sequence: TGCGCCAGCAGTAACGGAAACAGGGGAGATACTGAAGCTTTCTTT. The chain has TRBV10-1 and TRBJ1-1, with 7 bases aligning to TRBD1. CDR3 length: 15 residues. Germline CDR1 is WNHNN and CDR2 is SYGVQD (reference sequence). The V and J ends lost 5 bases and 5 bases, in that order; junction bases with no gene match: 11.

The chain links TRBV6-5 to TRBJ2-2; no definite D call. CDR1 and CDR2 (germline): MNHEY, SVGAGI. CDR3 length: 15 amino acids. V was cut by 2 bases and J by 1 base, with 8 bases left in between. The CDR3 DNA follows: TGTGCCAGCAGTTACGGACGGTTGAACACCGGGGAGCTGTTTTTT. This gives the protein CASSYGRLNTGELFF.

The chain employs TRBV5-4 and TRBJ2-1, with unresolved D. Germline CDR1 reads SGHNT; CDR2 reads YYREEE (reference sequence). V lost 4 bases and J lost 6, with 11 bases in between. This CDR3 has 13 amino acids. CDR3 nucleotide sequence: TGTGCCAGCAGCGCGAGACTTCTCAATGAGCAGTTCTTC. It yields the protein CASSARLLNEQFF.

The chain employs TRBV25-1 and TRBJ2-3, with D possibly being TRBD1 (5 bases). The CDR3 is 17 residues long. Germline CDR1 reads MGHDK; CDR2 reads SYGVNS. V lost 2 bases to trimming and J lost 0 bases, with 15 bases between them. DNA for the CDR3: TGTGCCAGCAGTGAACCTAGGGGCTATTCCAGCACAGATACGCAGTATTTT. It translates to CASSEPRGYSSTDTQYF.

V is TRBV14 and J is TRBJ2-5; D is possibly TRBD1 or TRBD2 (5 bases each). The CDR3 spans 15 residues. V lost 11 bases to trimming and J lost 4 bases, with 23 bases between them. The germline V gene encodes CDR1 SGHDN and CDR2 FVKESK. The CDR3 reads CASSGPHLKVETQYF. CDR3 nucleotides: TGTGCCTCGTCGGGGCCCCACCTTAAAGTAGAGACCCAGTACTTC. Looking up the rest from reference TRBV14 and TRBJ2-5 gives the full variable domain: EAGVTQFPSHSVIEKGQTVTLRCDPISGHDNLYWYRRVMGKEIKFLLHFVKESKQDESGMPNNRFLAERTGGTYSTLKVQPAELEDSGVYFCASSGPHLKVETQYFGPGTRLLVL.

The V call is TRBV5-1, the J call TRBJ1-1; TRBD1 matches 8 bases. The CDR3 length is 16 residues. Losses at the gene ends were 0 bases for V and 1 base for J; bases not matched to a gene: 5. Germline V gene data show CDR1 as SGHRS and CDR2 as YFSETQ. The CDR3 here is CASSLVQGARNTEAFF. CDR3 in DNA: TGCGCCAGCAGCTTGGTTCAGGGGGCGCGGAACACTGAAGCTTTCTTT. The entire variable domain, with the rest obtained from reference TRBV5-1 and TRBJ1-1, is as follows: KAGVTQTPRYLIKTRGQQVTLSCSPISGHRSVSWYQQTPGQGLQFLFEYFSETQRNKGNFPGRFSGRQFSNSRSEMNVSTLELGDSALYLCASSLVQGARNTEAFFGQGTRLTVV.

The CDR3 protein is CASSLDPQQNIQYF. In DNA, the CDR3 is TGTGCCAGCAGCTTAGACCCACAGCAAAACATTCAGTACTTC. This chain uses TRBV7-9 with TRBJ2-4; D uncertain. This CDR3 comprises 14 residues. The V gene's germline CDR1 is SEHNR and CDR2 FQNEAQ (reference sequence). Trimming stripped 1 base from V and 5 bases from J, with 9 bases between. Filled out from reference TRBV7-9 and TRBJ2-4, the complete variable domain reads DTGVSQNPRHKITKRGQNVTFRCDPISEHNRLYWYRQTLGQGPEFLTYFQNEAQLEKSRLLSDRFSAERPKGSFSTLEIQRTEQGDSAMYLCASSLDPQQNIQYFGAGTRLSVL.

This chain links TRBV25-1 with TRBJ1-2, with D possibly being TRBD1 (5 bases). Germline CDR1 is MGHDK and CDR2 is SYGVNS. Trimming shortened V by 0 bases and J by 5 bases, and 10 bases separated the two germline ends. This CDR3 region has 14 residues. CDR3 in amino acids: CASSEYGTDYGYTF. CDR3 nucleotide sequence: TGTGCCAGCAGTGAATATGGGACTGATTATGGCTACACCTTC.

Note on this clone: Other nucleotide sequences in the sample specify the same CDR3. The chain links TRBV6-5 to TRBJ1-2, with TRBD1 matching 7 bases. This CDR3 contains 13 residues. Germline-derived CDR1 and CDR2 are MNHEY and SVGAGI. Unmatched junction bases numbered 3, after V lost 6 bases and J lost 2 bases. The CDR3 bases are TGTGCCAGCAGGCAGGGACAGAACTATGGCTACACCTTC. Protein product: CASRQGQNYGYTF.